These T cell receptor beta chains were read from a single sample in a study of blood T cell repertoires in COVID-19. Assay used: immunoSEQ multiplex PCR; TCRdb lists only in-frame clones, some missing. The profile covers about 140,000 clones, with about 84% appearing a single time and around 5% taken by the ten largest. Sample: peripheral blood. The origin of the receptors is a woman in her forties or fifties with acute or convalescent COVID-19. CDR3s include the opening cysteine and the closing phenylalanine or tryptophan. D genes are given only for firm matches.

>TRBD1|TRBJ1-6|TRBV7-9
CASSRGQVEIPLHF
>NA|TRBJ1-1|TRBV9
CASSVAPGHEAFF
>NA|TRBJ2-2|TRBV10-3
CAISPGQNTGELFF
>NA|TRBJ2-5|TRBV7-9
CASRSTARETQYF
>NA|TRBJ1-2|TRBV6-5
CASSFRGSPSPYGYTF
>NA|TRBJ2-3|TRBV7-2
CASSLRLTDTQYF
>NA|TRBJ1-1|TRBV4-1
CASSQDRAGNTEAFF
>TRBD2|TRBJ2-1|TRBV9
CASSEFSGGRGEQFF
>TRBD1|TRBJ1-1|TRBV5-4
CASSVGQGTVDTEAFF
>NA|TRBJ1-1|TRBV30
CAWSVQTEAFF
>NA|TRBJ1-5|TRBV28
CASSLMTKQPQHF
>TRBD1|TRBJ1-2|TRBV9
CASSDRQGAPPPYGYTF
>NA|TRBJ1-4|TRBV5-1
CASSANARGYGEKLFF
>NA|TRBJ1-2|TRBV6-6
CASQLGQNYGYTF
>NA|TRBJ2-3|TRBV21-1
CASSKERRGELDTQYF
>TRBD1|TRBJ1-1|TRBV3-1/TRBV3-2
CASSRGQLMNTEAFF
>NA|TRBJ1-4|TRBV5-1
CASSMGEARSEKLFF
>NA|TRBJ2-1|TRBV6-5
CASSRGAISYNEQFF
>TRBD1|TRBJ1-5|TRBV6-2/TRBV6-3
CASSFQTGGSSNQPQHF
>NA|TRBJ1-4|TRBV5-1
CASTRSGSEEKLFF
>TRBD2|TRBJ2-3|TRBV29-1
CSVEKQGLAGDSFSADTQYF
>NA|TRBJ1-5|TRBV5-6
CASSVGGGAGNQPQHF
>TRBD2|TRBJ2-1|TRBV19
CASALRLAGYNEQFF
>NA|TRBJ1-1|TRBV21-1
CASSFFRGRNTEAFF
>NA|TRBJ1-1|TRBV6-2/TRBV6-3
CASSPAGVSEAFF
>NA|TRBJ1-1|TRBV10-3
CAISESSRPEAFF
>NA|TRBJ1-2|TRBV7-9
CASSATGPDGYTF
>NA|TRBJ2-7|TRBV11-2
CASTEGTWGGYEQYF
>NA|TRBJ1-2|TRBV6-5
CASSYRISTANYGYTF
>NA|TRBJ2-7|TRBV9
CASSGGQTRYNEQYF
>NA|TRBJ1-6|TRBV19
CASSILTDSNSPLHF
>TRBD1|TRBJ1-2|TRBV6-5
CASSPTGGYGYTF
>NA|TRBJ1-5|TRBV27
CASSVQGRQPQHF
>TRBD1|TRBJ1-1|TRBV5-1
CASSPSNPGQVEAFF
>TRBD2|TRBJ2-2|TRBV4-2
CASSPSGAVTGELFF
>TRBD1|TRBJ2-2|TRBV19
CASSPRTGVGGELFF
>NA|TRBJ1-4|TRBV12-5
CASGLVLPRTATNEKLFF
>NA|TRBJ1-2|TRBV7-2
CASSLGAGYGYTF
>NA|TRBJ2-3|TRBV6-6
CASKLTVSTDTQYF
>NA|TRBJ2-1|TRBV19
CASSARASNEQFF
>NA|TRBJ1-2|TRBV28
CASTSPGTNYGYTF
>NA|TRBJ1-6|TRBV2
CASSDPGDSPLHF
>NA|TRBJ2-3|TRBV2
CASMARVIGVSLTDTQYF
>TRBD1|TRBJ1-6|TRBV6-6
CASSQTGGGNSPLHF
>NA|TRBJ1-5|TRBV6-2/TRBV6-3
CASSYSSPGGVDQPQHF
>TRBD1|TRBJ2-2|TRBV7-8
CASSISGTGVTGELFF
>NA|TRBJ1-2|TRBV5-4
CASSVGGRDYGYTF
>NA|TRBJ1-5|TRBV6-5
CASFLGGFQPQHF
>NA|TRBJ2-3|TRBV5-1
CASSLGQNTDTQYF
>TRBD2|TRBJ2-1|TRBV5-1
CASSLKSGGFTYNEQFF
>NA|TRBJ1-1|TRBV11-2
CASSLVGMAEAFF
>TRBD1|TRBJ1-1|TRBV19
CASSTQWGTDKAFF
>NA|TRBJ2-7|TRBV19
CASSWGRRYEQYF
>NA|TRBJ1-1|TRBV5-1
CASSLVAGGEGPAFF